The clone carrying this TCR beta chain was detected many times. The sample belongs to a study of T cells after yellow fever vaccination. TCRdb reanalysed the 5' RACE reads using MiXCR and keeps one entry per CDR3 protein. Among 35,000 to 55,000 distinct CDR3 sequences listed, more than 6% were seen once. In germline, CDR1 is KGHSY, CDR2 FQNENV. Trimming pared 5 bases from V and 1 base from J, leaving 11 bases between. The CDR3 runs 14 residues. The source material was PBMCs, either bulk or a sorted T-cell subset (CD4+, CD8+, memory, or dextramer-sorted; not recorded which), sampled 45 days after the yellow fever booster vaccination. V usage is TRBV16 and J usage is TRBJ1-2; the D gene is possibly TRBD1 (5 bases). The receptor was isolated from a man aged 25 to 40 who received the YFV17D yellow fever vaccine. CDR3 residues: CASSSNRNNYGYTF. The CDR3 region has the DNA TGTGCCAGCAGCTCGAACAGGAATAACTATGGCTACACCTTC.